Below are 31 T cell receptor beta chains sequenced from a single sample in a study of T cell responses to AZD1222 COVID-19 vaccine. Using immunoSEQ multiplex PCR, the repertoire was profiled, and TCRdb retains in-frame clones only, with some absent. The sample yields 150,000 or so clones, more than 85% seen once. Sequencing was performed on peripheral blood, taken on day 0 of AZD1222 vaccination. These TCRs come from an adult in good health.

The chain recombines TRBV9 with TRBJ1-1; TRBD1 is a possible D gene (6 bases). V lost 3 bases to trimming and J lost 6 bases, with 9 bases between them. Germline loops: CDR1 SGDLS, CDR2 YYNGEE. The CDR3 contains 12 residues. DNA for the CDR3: TGTGCCAGCAGCGAAGGGGGGTCTGAAGCTTTCTTT. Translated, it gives CASSEGGSEAFF.

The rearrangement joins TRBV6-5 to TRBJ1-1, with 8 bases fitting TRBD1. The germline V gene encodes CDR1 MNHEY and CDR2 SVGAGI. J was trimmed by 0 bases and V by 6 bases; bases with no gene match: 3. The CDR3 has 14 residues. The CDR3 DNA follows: TGTGCCAGCAGCCCAGGGGGCTTGAACACTGAAGCTTTCTTT. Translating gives CASSPGGLNTEAFF.

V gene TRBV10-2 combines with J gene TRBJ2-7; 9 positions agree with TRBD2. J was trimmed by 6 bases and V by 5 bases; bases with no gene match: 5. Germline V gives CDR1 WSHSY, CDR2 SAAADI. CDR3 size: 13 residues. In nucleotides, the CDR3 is TGCGCCAGCAGTATAGCGGGAGAGGGCGAGCAGTACTTC. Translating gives CASSIAGEGEQYF.

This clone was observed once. For the CDR3, the DNA is TGTGCCAGTAGTATACCTCTTGGCGAGCAGTACTTC. Encoded protein: CASSIPLGEQYF. The J gene is TRBJ2-7, the V gene TRBV19; unclear D gene. The CDR3 sequence is 12 residues long. Germline assignment: CDR1 LNHDA and CDR2 SQIVND (reference sequence). V lost 2 bases and J lost 6, with 8 bases in between. Filled out from reference TRBV19 and TRBJ2-7, the complete variable domain reads DGGITQSPKYLFRKEGQNVTLSCEQNLNHDAMYWYRQDPGQGLRLIYYSQIVNDFQKGDIAEGYSVSREKKESFPLTVTSAQKNPTAFYLCASSIPLGEQYFGPGTRLTVT.

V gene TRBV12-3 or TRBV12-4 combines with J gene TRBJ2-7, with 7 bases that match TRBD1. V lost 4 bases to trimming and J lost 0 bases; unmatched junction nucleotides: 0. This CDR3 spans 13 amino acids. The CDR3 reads CASSWDSSYEQYF. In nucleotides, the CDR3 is TGTGCCAGCAGTTGGGACAGCTCCTACGAGCAGTACTTC.

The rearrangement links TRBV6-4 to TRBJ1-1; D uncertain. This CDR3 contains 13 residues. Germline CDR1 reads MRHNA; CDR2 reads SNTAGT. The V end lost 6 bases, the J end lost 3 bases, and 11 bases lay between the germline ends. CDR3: CASSQAFDTEAFF. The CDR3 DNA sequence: TGTGCCAGCAGCCAGGCCTTCGACACTGAAGCTTTCTTT.

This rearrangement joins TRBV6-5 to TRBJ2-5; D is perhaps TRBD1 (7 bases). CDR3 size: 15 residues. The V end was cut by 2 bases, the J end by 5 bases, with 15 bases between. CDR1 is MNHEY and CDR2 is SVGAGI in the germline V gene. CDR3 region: CASSYAGGGQETQYF. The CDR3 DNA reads TGTGCCAGCAGTTACGCAGGGGGAGGCCAGGAGACCCAGTACTTC.

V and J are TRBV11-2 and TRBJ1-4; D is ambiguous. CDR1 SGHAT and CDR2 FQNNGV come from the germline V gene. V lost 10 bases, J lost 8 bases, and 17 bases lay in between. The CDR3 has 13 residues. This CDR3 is CANSAKPGEKLFF. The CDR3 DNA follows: TGTGCCAACTCGGCTAAGCCAGGAGAAAAACTGTTTTTT.

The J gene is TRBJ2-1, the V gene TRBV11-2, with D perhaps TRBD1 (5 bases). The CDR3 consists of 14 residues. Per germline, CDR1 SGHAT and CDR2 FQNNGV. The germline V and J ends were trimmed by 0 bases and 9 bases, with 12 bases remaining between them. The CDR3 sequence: CASSLDLMTVEQFF. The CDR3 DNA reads TGTGCCAGCAGCTTAGATCTCATGACAGTTGAGCAGTTCTTC.

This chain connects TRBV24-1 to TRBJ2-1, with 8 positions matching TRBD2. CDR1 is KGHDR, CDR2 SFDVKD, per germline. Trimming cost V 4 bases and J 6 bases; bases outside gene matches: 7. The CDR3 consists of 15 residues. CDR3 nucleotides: TGTGCCACCAGTGACCCCGGAAGCGGGAGCAATGAGCAGTTCTTC. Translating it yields CATSDPGSGSNEQFF.

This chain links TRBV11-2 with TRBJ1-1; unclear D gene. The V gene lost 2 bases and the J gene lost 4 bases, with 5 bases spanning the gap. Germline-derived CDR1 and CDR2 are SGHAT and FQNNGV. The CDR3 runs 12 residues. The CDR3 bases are TGTGCCAGCAGCTTACTGAGCACTGAAGCTTTCTTT. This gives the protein CASSLLSTEAFF.

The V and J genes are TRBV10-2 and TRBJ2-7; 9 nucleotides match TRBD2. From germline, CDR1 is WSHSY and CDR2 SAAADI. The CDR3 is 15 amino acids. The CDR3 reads CAGAAGGLRGYEQYF. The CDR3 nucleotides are TGCGCTGGGGCAGCGGGAGGACTTAGGGGCTACGAGCAGTACTTC.

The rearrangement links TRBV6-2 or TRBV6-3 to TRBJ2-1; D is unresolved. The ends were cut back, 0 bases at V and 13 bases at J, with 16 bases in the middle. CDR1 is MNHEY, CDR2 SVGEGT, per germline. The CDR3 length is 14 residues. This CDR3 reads CASSYSSRGLLQFF. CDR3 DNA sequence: TGTGCCAGCAGTTACTCCTCGAGAGGTTTACTACAGTTCTTC.

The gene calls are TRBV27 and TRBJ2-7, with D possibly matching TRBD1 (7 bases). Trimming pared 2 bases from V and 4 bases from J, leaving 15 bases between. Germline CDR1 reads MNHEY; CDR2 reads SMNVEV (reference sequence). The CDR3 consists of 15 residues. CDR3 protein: CASSLTAGGRYEQYF. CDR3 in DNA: TGTGCCAGCAGTTTAACGGCAGGGGGGAGGTACGAGCAGTACTTC.

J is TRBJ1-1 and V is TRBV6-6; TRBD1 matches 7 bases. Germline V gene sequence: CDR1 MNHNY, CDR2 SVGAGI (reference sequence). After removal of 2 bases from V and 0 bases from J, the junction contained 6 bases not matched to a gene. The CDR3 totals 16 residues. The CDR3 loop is CASSYRGQFMNTEAFF. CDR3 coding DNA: TGTGCCAGCAGTTACAGGGGACAGTTCATGAACACTGAAGCTTTCTTT.

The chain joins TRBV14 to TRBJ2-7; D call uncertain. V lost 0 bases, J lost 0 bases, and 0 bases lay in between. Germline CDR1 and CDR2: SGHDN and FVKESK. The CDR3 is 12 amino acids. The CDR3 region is CASSQDSYEQYF. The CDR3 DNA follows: TGTGCCAGCAGCCAAGACTCCTACGAGCAGTACTTC.

For the CDR3, the DNA is TGTGCCAGCAGCGGGTGGGGGACCCGAAACATTCAGTACTTC. This translates into CASSGWGTRNIQYF. The chain joins TRBV5-4 to TRBJ2-4; D possibly uses TRBD1 or TRBD2 (5 bases each). Per the germline V gene, CDR1 is SGHNT and CDR2 is YYREEE (reference sequence). This CDR3 has 14 residues. Trimming removed 4 bases at V and 6 bases at J, with 14 bases between.

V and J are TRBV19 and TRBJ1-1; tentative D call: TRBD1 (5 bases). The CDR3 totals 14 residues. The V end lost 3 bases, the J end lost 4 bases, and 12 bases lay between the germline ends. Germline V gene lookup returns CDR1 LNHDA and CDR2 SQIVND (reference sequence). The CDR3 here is CASSINQGRTEAFF. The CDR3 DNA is TGTGCCAGTAGTATTAACCAGGGTCGCACTGAAGCTTTCTTT.

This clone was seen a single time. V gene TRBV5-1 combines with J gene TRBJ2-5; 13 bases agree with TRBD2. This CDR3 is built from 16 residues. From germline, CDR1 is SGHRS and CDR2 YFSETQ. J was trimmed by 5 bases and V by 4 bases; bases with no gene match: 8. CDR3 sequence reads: CASSTGLAGNRETQYF. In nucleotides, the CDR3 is TGCGCCAGCAGCACGGGACTAGCGGGAAATAGGGAGACCCAGTACTTC.

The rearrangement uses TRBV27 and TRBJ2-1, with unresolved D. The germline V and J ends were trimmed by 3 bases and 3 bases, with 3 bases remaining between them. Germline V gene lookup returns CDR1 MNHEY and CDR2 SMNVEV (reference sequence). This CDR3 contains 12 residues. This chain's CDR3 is CASSFNYNEQFF. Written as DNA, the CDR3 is TGTGCCAGCAGTTTTAACTACAATGAGCAGTTCTTC.

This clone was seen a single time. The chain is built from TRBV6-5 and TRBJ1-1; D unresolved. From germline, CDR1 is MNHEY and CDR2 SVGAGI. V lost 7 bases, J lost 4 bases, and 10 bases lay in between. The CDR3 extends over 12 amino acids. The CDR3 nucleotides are TGTGCCAGCAAATCGCCGGGCACTGAAGCTTTCTTT. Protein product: CASKSPGTEAFF.

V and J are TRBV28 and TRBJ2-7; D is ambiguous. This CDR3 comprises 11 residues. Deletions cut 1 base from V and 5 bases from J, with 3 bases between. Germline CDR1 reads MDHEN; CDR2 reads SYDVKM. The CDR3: CASSLFNEQYF. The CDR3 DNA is TGTGCCAGCAGTTTATTCAACGAGCAGTACTTC.

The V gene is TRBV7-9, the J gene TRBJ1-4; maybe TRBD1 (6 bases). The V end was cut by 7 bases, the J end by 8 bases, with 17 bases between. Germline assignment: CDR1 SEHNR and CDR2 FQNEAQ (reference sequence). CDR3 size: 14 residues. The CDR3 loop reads CASISGTWSEKLFF. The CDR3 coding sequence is TGTGCCAGCATATCCGGGACATGGTCGGAAAAACTGTTTTTT.

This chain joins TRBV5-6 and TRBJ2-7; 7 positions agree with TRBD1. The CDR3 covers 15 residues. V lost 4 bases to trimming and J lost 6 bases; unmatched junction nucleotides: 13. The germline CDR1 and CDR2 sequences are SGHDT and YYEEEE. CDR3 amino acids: CASSPRDRFVGEQYF. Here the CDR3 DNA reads TGTGCCAGCAGCCCTCGGGACAGATTCGTGGGCGAGCAGTACTTC. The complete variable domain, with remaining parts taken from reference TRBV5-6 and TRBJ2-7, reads DAGVTQSPTHLIKTRGQQVTLRCSPKSGHDTVSWYQQALGQGPQFIFQYYEEEERQRGNFPDRFSGHQFPNYSSELNVNALLLGDSALYLCASSPRDRFVGEQYFGPGTRLTVT.

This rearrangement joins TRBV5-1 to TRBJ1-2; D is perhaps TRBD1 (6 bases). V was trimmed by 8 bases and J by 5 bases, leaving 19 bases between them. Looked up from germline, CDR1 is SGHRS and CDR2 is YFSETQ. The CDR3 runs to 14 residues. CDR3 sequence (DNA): TGCGCCAGTACGTGGGGGGCGAGTGAATATGGCTACACCTTC. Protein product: CASTWGASEYGYTF.

In nucleotides, the CDR3 is TGTGCCAGCAGCTCTCCGGGAGGCCCTCTTAGGGAGCTGTTTTTT. Translated, it gives CASSSPGGPLRELFF. This chain uses TRBV5-6 with TRBJ2-2, with 7 bases matching TRBD2. Germline trimming cut 3 bases from V and 9 bases from J; bases unmatched to any gene: 11. Germline assignment: CDR1 SGHDT and CDR2 YYEEEE. The CDR3 has 15 amino acids.

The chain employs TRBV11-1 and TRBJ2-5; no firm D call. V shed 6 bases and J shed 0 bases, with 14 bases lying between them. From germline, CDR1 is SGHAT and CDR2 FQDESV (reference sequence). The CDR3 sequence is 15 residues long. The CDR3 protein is CASRKGNQYQETQYF. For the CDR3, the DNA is TGTGCCAGCAGGAAGGGAAATCAGTACCAAGAGACCCAGTACTTC.

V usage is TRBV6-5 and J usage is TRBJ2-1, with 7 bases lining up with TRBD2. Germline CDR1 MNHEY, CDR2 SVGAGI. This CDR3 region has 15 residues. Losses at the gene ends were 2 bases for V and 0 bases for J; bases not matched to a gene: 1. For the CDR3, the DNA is TGTGCCAGCAGTTACCCTAGCGGCTCCTACAATGAGCAGTTCTTC. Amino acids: CASSYPSGSYNEQFF.

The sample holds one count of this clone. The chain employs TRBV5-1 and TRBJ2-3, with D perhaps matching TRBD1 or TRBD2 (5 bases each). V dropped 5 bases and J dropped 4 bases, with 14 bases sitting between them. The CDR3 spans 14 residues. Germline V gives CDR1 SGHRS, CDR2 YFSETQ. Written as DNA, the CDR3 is TGCGCCAGCAGATTACTAGGGGATGCAGATACGCAGTATTTT. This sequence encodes CASRLLGDADTQYF.

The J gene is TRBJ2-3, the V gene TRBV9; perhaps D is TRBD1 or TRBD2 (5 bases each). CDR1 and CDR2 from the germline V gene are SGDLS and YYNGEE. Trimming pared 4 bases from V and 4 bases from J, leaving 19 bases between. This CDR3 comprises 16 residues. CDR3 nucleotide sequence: TGTGCCAGCAGCCCCCCGGGGCGACAATTCGCAGATACGCAGTATTTT. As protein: CASSPPGRQFADTQYF.

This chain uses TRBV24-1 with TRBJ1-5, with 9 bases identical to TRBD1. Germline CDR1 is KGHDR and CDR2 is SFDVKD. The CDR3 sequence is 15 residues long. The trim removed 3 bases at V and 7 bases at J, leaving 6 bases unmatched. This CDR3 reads CATSDTGTGSQPQHF. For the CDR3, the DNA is TGTGCCACCAGTGATACCGGGACAGGGTCCCAGCCCCAGCATTTT.